This entry lists 28 T cell receptor beta chains sequenced from one sample in a study of OX40 agonist ivuxolimab in advanced cancers. The library was obtained by the immunoSEQ multiplex PCR assay. TCRdb took this table from immuneACCESS and kept in-frame rearrangements with V and J called. Such tables lack part of the clones; where checked against another copy, unresolved V genes explain under half of the gap, and the rest is unexplained. The sample table shows about 40,000 clones, and around 92% are seen once. Together, the top ten hold 8% to 10% of the sample. Sample: CD4+ or CD8+ T cells sorted from blood, taken in a trial of the OX40 agonist ivuxolimab. The receptors were gathered from an adult with an advanced solid tumor such as melanoma, head and neck, liver or kidney cancer.

The chain links TRBV28 to TRBJ2-7; the match to TRBD2 covers 16 bases. CDR1 is MDHEN, CDR2 SYDVKM, per germline. The CDR3 sequence is 20 residues long. V was pared by 7 bases and J by 2 bases, with 17 bases of the junction left unmatched. The CDR3 protein is CASIRTGLAGGDNFPYEQYF. The CDR3 DNA reads TGTGCCAGCATTAGGACGGGACTAGCGGGAGGGGACAATTTCCCCTACGAGCAGTACTTC.

The chain recombines TRBV10-2 with TRBJ1-3; D might be TRBD1 (5 bases). V was pared by 0 bases and J by 0 bases, with 18 bases between. CDR3 length: 19 amino acids. Germline V gene data show CDR1 as WSHSY and CDR2 as SAAADI. This chain's CDR3 is CASSESGWGLTSSGNTIYF. CDR3 coding DNA: TGCGCCAGCAGTGAGTCTGGGTGGGGCCTCACCAGCTCTGGAAACACCATATATTTT.

This chain uses TRBV9 with TRBJ2-4; the match to TRBD1 covers 10 bases. Germline trimming cut 2 bases from V and 9 bases from J; bases unmatched to any gene: 2. The germline V gene encodes CDR1 SGDLS and CDR2 YYNGEE. The CDR3 loop spans 13 amino acids. The CDR3 loop reads CASSVGQGGIQYF. The CDR3 DNA reads TGTGCCAGCAGCGTTGGACAGGGGGGCATTCAGTACTTC. Looking up the rest from reference TRBV9 and TRBJ2-4 gives the full variable domain: DSGVTQTPKHLITATGQRVTLRCSPRSGDLSVYWYQQSLDQGLQFLIQYYNGEERAKGNILERFSAQQFPDLHSELNLSSLELGDSALYFCASSVGQGGIQYFGAGTRLSVL.

The chain links TRBV9 to TRBJ1-2, with a tentative D call TRBD1 (5 bases). CDR1 is SGDLS and CDR2 is YYNGEE in the germline V gene. The length of the CDR3 is 14 residues. With 0 bases removed from V and 4 bases from J, the gap between germline ends came to 10 bases. The CDR3 here is CASSVGGEPYGYTF. As DNA, the CDR3 is TGTGCCAGCAGCGTAGGGGGGGAGCCCTATGGCTACACCTTC.

This chain links TRBV18 with TRBJ1-3; D is unresolved. The CDR3 length is 15 residues. Per the germline V gene, CDR1 is KGHSH and CDR2 is LQKENI. V lost 2 bases to trimming and J lost 0 bases, with 8 bases between them. The CDR3 here is CASSPKESSGNTIYF. Written as DNA, the CDR3 is TGTGCCAGCTCACCAAAAGAGAGCTCTGGAAACACCATATATTTT.

The table lists this clone with a few counts. This chain links TRBV2 with TRBJ2-7; D is ambiguous. The V and J ends lost 5 bases and 6 bases respectively, with 8 bases between them. Germline-derived CDR1 and CDR2 are SNHLY and FYNNEI. The CDR3 loop spans 11 amino acids. Here the CDR3 reads CASSLGGEQYV. The CDR3 DNA sequence: TGTGCCAGCAGTCTGGGTGGCGAGCAGTACGTC.

This sequence joins TRBV6-1 and TRBJ2-7; unclear D gene. CDR3 length equals 10 residues. Germline V lookup: CDR1 MNHNS, CDR2 SASEGT. V was trimmed by 5 bases and J by 5 bases, leaving 4 bases between them. The CDR3 reads CASSSDEQYF. The CDR3 DNA reads TGTGCCAGCAGTAGCGACGAGCAGTACTTC.

The rearrangement joins TRBV4-1 to TRBJ2-7; TRBD1 is a possible D gene (6 bases). Germline V gene data show CDR1 as MGHRA and CDR2 as YSYEKL. The V and J ends lost 0 bases and 5 bases respectively, with 20 bases between them. This CDR3 has 17 residues. The CDR3 nucleotides read TGCGCCAGCAGCCAAGATTTGGGGGCCAGGGCCACGAACGAGCAGTACTTC. The encoded protein is CASSQDLGARATNEQYF.

This rearrangement joins TRBV7-9 to TRBJ1-3; the D is unclear. Trimming took 1 base from V and 0 from J, leaving 13 bases between them. The length of the CDR3 is 17 residues. CDR1 SEHNR and CDR2 FQNEAQ come from the germline V gene (reference sequence). CDR3 region: CASSLDGLVYSGNTIYF. The DNA for the CDR3 is TGTGCCAGCAGCTTAGATGGTTTGGTTTACTCTGGAAACACCATATATTTT.

This clone was recorded only once. The chain uses TRBV7-9 and TRBJ1-2; possibly TRBD1 for D (5 bases). The CDR3 is made up of 14 amino acids. V was clipped by 1 base and J by 5 bases, with 11 bases between them. Germline V gene data show CDR1 as SEHNR and CDR2 as FQNEAQ (reference sequence). The CDR3 bases are TGTGCCAGCAGCTTAGTGGAAGGGGCTTATGGCTACACCTTC. Translated, it gives CASSLVEGAYGYTF.

The gene calls are TRBV4-1 and TRBJ2-1, with D possibly called TRBD1 or TRBD2 (5 bases each). CDR1 and CDR2 from the germline V gene are MGHRA and YSYEKL. This CDR3 comprises 19 residues. Trimming pared 1 base from V and 1 base from J, leaving 20 bases between. CDR3 amino acids: CASSQVGSLLRTSYNEQFF. The CDR3 DNA reads TGCGCCAGCAGCCAAGTGGGGAGCCTGCTCCGGACATCCTACAATGAGCAGTTCTTC.

The chain uses TRBV5-5 and TRBJ1-1; D not resolved. The V gene lost 0 bases and the J gene lost 10 bases, with 10 bases spanning the gap. CDR3 length: 12 residues. Germline V gene sequence: CDR1 SGHKS, CDR2 YYEKEE (reference sequence). In DNA form, the CDR3 reads TGTGCCAGCAGCTTGGTGGGTTGGGGAGCTTTCTTT. This codes for CASSLVGWGAFF.

The rearrangement joins TRBV7-6 to TRBJ2-3; no firm D call. Germline V gene data show CDR1 as SGHVS and CDR2 as FNYEAQ. CDR3 length: 14 residues. Trimming cost V 2 bases and J 3 bases, with 9 bases left between them. The CDR3 sequence is CASSLNSWTDTQYF. The CDR3 DNA is TGTGCCAGCAGCTTAAATAGCTGGACAGATACGCAGTATTTT.

V is TRBV7-8 and J is TRBJ2-2; D not resolved. Per the germline V gene, CDR1 is SGHVS and CDR2 is FQNEAQ. CDR3 length: 14 residues. Trimming removed 1 base at V and 2 bases at J, with 5 bases between. The CDR3: CASSLVGNTGELFF. The CDR3 DNA follows: TGTGCCAGCAGCTTAGTCGGAAACACCGGGGAGCTGTTTTTT.

This clone came up once. The V gene is TRBV19, the J gene TRBJ2-2; no firm D call. Germline V gives CDR1 LNHDA, CDR2 SQIVND (reference sequence). Trimming cost V 3 bases and J 7 bases, with 12 bases left between them. The CDR3 has 14 residues. CDR3: CASSMILGDGELFF. The CDR3 DNA is TGTGCCAGTAGTATGATTCTGGGTGACGGGGAGCTGTTTTTT.

The gene calls are TRBV30 and TRBJ2-5, with no clear D. Looked up from germline, CDR1 is GTSNPN and CDR2 is SVGIG (reference sequence). The CDR3 is 14 amino acids. V lost 1 base and J lost 5, with 14 bases in between. CDR3 in DNA: TGTGCCTGGAGTGCGGGTCCTTACGAGGAGACCCAGTACTTC. Amino acid sequence: CAWSAGPYEETQYF.

The count of this clone is one. The chain has TRBV6-1 and TRBJ1-5; D call uncertain. CDR1 is MNHNS, CDR2 SASEGT, per germline. V shed 7 bases and J shed 0 bases, with 13 bases lying between them. The CDR3 contains 15 residues. The CDR3 region is CASITGPYSNQPQHF. The CDR3 nucleotides are TGTGCCAGCATAACGGGTCCTTATAGCAATCAGCCCCAGCATTTT.

To note about this clone: This specimen includes other DNA sequences encoding the same CDR3. The gene calls are TRBV28 and TRBJ2-2; 8 bases fit TRBD2. CDR3 length equals 14 residues. With 7 bases clipped from V and 0 bases from J, the junction kept 1 base outside the gene matches. Germline CDR1 and CDR2: MDHEN and SYDVKM. The CDR3 reads CASTGGANTGELFF. Here the CDR3 DNA reads TGTGCCAGCACCGGGGGGGCGAACACCGGGGAGCTGTTTTTT.

The V and J genes are TRBV27 and TRBJ1-1; D gene unclear. The V end was cut by 6 bases, the J end by 1 base, with 18 bases between. Germline assignment: CDR1 MNHEY and CDR2 SMNVEV (reference sequence). CDR3 size: 16 residues. CDR3 region: CASRDALGRENTEAFF. In DNA form, the CDR3 reads TGTGCCAGCAGAGATGCCCTCGGGAGGGAGAACACTGAAGCTTTCTTT.

The CDR3, as DNA: TGTGCCAGCAGTTACCTGGTGGCAGGGGCGGAAGGCTACACCTTC. Translating it yields CASSYLVAGAEGYTF. This sequence joins TRBV6-6 and TRBJ1-2; D is perhaps TRBD1 (6 bases). The CDR3 covers 15 residues. Germline V gene lookup returns CDR1 MNHNY and CDR2 SVGAGI (reference sequence). V shed 2 bases and J shed 8 bases, with 18 bases lying between them.

The genes are TRBV19 and TRBJ2-1; D is unclear. V was shortened by 10 bases and J by 1 base, with 11 bases between the two germline ends. Per the germline V gene, CDR1 is LNHDA and CDR2 is SQIVND (reference sequence). This CDR3 has 13 residues. The CDR3 region is CATSGASYNEQFF. The CDR3 DNA follows: TGTGCCACCTCGGGCGCATCCTACAATGAGCAGTTCTTC.

The rearrangement uses TRBV6-1 and TRBJ1-6; 9 bases align to TRBD1. CDR3 length: 16 residues. Looked up from germline, CDR1 is MNHNS and CDR2 is SASEGT. J was trimmed by 6 bases and V by 2 bases; bases with no gene match: 5. The CDR3 is CASSEFVQGANSPLHF. CDR3 coding DNA: TGTGCCAGCAGTGAATTTGTACAGGGGGCTAATTCACCCCTCCACTTT.

V gene TRBV7-9 combines with J gene TRBJ1-2, with 8 bases matching TRBD1. CDR1 SEHNR and CDR2 FQNEAQ come from the germline V gene (reference sequence). V trimming: 1 base; J trimming: 5 bases; junction bases outside the gene matches: 3. The CDR3 loop spans 14 amino acids. The CDR3 region is CASSLGTGRYGYTF. The CDR3 DNA reads TGTGCCAGCAGCTTAGGGACAGGGAGGTATGGCTACACCTTC.

CDR3 sequence reads: CASSLALEDQREWISYEQYV. The DNA for the CDR3 is TGTGCCAGCAGCTTAGCGCTCGAGGACCAGCGGGAATGGATCTCCTACGAGCAGTACGTC. The chain has TRBV7-2 and TRBJ2-7; 7 bases map to TRBD2. In germline, CDR1 is SGHTA, CDR2 FQGNSA. V was pared by 0 bases and J by 0 bases, with 17 bases of the junction left unmatched. This CDR3 comprises 20 residues.

The CDR3 is CASSSNRVPTGELFF. The CDR3 nucleotides are TGTGCCAGCAGCTCGAACAGGGTTCCCACCGGGGAGCTGTTTTTT. This chain joins TRBV9 and TRBJ2-2; D perhaps matches TRBD1 (6 bases). The CDR3 extends over 15 amino acids. Germline V gives CDR1 SGDLS, CDR2 YYNGEE. V lost 4 bases and J lost 4, with 14 bases in between.

The count of this clone is one. The chain carries TRBV7-3 and TRBJ2-5; D is possibly TRBD1 or TRBD2 (7 bases each). Germline V gives CDR1 SGHTA, CDR2 FQGTGA. CDR3 length: 16 amino acids. The V end lost 5 bases, the J end lost 5 bases, and 21 bases lay between the germline ends. The CDR3 loop is CASSLSGEGAMETQYF. The CDR3 DNA reads TGTGCCAGCAGCCTCTCGGGGGAGGGGGCGATGGAGACCCAGTACTTC.

The J gene is TRBJ1-5, the V gene TRBV28; D remains unclear. Looked up from germline, CDR1 is MDHEN and CDR2 is SYDVKM. V lost 7 bases and J 5 bases, leaving 12 bases between the germline ends. The CDR3 is 13 amino acids. CDR3 bases: TGTGCCAGCATAGAGGGAAGGGATCAGCCCCAGCATTTT. This encodes CASIEGRDQPQHF.

This rearrangement joins TRBV4-3 to TRBJ1-5; TRBD1 is a possible D gene (5 bases). CDR3 size: 14 residues. V was trimmed by 4 bases and J by 7 bases, leaving 14 bases between them. CDR1 and CDR2 from the germline V gene are LGHNA and YSLEER. This chain's CDR3 is CASSPVRGRQPQHF. CDR3 coding DNA: TGCGCCAGCAGCCCTGTGAGGGGCAGGCAGCCCCAGCATTTT.